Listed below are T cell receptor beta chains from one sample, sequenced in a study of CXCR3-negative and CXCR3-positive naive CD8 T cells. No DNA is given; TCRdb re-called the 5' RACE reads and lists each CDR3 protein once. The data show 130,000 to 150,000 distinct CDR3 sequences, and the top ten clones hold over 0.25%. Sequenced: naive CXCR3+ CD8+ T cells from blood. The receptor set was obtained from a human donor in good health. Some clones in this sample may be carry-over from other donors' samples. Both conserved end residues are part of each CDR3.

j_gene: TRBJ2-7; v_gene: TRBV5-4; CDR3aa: CASSLNLAEQHF
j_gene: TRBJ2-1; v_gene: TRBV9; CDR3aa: CASSASVGGYNEQFF
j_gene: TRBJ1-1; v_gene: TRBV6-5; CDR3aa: CASSYSLGMETEAFF
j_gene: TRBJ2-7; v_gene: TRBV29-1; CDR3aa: CSGAWAGAEGHYEQYF
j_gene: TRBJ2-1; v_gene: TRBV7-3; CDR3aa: CASSQGGYSSYNEQFF
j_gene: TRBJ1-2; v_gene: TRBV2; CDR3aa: CASSEEAGQGDGYTF
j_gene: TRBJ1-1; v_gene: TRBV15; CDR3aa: CATRGGRGLRTEAFF
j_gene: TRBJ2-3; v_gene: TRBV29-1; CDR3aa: CSVEDPMRGQGRPSTDTQYF
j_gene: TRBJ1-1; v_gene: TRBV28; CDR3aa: CASSPDGNTEAFF
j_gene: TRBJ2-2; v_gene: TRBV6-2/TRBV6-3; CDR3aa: CASSYGRNTGELFF
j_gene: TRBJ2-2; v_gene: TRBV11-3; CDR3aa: CASSRHTNTGELFF
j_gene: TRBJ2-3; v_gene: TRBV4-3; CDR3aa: CASSQGEGARTDTQYF
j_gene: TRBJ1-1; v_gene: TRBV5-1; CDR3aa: CASSWGQGATEAFF
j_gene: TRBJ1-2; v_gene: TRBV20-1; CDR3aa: CSASDQNYGYTF
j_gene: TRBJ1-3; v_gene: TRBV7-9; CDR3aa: CASSPTDSSGNTIYF
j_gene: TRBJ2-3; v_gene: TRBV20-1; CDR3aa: CSASRTTPWVGTDTQYF
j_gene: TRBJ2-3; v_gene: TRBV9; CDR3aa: CASSLRLAGVTDTQYF
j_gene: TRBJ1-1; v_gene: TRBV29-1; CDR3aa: CSGAEVGTEAFF
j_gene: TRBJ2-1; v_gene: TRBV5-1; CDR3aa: CASSSTTERLGGNEQFF
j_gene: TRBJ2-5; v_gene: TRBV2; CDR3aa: CASSGPPGDRVASGGVETQYF
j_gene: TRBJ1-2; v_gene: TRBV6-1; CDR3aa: CASRNPLNNYGYTF
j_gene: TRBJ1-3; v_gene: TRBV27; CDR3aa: CASSLANPGYSGNTIYF
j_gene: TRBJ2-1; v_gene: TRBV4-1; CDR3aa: CASSQADNEQFF
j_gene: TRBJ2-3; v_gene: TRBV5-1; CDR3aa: CASRERGLSATDTQYF
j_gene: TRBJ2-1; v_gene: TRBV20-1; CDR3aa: CSASGTSGSQGSSYNEQFF
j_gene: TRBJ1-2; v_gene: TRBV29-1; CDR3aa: CSVEDSVKGAGYGYTF
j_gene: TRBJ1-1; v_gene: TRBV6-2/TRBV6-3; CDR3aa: CASSSRRNSSNTEAFF
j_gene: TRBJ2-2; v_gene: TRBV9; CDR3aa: CASSVGTERWVNTGELFF
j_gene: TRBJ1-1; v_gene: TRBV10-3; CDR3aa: CAISESGGAAMNTEAFF
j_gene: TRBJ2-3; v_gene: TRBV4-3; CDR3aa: CASSQDRTGLTDTQYF
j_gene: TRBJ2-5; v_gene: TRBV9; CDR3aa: CASSVPGRKETQYF
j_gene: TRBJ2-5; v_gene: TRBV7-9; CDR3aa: CASSGISGGNQETQYF
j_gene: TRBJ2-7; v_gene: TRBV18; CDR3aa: CASSPGTKYGQYF
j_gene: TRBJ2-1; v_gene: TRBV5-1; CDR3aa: CASSLEDRAGDEQFF
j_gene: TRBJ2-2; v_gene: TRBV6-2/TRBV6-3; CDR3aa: CASSTLDRAAGELFF
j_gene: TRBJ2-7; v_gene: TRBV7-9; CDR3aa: CASSSRDRGTEQYF
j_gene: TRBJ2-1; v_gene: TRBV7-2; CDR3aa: CASSSQNFNEQFF
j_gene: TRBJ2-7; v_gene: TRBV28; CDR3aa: CASSLGNRDYSYEQYF
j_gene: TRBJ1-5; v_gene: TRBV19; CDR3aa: CASTPVGQMLTSNQPQHF
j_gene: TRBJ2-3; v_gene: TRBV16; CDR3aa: CASSQPGQGEDTQYF
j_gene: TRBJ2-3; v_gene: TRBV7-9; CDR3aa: CASSLAASGGTDTQYF
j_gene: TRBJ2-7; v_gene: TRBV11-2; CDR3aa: CASSTSGSYEQYF
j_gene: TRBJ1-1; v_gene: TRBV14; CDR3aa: CASSQVGGRTEAFF